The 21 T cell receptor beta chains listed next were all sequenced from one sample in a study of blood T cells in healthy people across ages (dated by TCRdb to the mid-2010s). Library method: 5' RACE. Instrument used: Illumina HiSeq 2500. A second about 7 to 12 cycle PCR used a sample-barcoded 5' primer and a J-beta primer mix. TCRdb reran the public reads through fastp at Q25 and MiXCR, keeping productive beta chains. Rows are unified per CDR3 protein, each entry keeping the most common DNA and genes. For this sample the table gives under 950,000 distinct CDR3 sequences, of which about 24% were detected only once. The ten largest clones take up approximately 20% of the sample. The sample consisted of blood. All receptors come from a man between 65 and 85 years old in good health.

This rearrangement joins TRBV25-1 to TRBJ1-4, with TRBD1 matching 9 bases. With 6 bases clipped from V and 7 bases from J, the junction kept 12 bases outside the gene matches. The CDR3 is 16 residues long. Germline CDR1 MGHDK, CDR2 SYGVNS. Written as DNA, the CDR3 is TGTGCCAGCAGAGAGGCCATGGGACAGGGAGGTGAAAAACTGTTTTTT. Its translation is CASREAMGQGGEKLFF.

The CDR3 DNA is TGTGCCAGCAGTTCCCTCCGACCTGGGACAAAGAACATTCAGTACTTC. Translation: CASSSLRPGTKNIQYF. This chain connects TRBV6-2 or TRBV6-3 to TRBJ2-4, with a possible D match to TRBD1 (6 bases). Trimming cost V 4 bases and J 7 bases, with 20 bases left between them. This CDR3 contains 16 residues. Germline V CDR1 and CDR2: MNHEY, SVGEGT.

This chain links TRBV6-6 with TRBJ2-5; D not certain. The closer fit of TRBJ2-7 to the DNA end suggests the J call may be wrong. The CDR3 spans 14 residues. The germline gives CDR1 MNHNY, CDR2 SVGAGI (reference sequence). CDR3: CASRFGDPTYEQYF. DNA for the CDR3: TGTGCCAGCAGGTTTGGCGACCCCACCTACGAGCAGTACTTC.

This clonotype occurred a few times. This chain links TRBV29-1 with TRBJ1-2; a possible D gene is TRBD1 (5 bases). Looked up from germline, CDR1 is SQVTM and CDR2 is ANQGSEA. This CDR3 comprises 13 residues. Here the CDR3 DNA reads TGCAGTGCCAACCAGGGATTGGGTTATGGCTACACCTTC. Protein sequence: CSANQGLGYGYTF. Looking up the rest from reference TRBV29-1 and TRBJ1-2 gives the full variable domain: SAVISQKPSRDICQRGTSLTIQCQVDSQVTMMFWYRQQPGQSLTLIATANQGSEATYESGFVIDKFPISRPNLTFSTLTVSNMSPEDSSIYLCSANQGLGYGYTFGSGTRLTVV.

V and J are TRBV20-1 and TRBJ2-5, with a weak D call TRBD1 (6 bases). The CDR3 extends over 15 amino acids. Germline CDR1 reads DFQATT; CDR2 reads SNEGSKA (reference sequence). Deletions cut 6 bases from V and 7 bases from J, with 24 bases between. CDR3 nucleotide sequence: TGCAGTGCGAGAAGGGACAAAGCGAGAGCTTTGACCCAGTACTTC. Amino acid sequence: CSARRDKARALTQYF.

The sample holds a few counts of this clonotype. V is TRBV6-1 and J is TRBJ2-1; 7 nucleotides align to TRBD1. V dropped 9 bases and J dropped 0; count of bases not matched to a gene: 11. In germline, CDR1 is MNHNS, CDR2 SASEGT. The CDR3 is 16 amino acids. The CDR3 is CARKGAPSSSYNEQFF. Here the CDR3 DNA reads TGTGCCAGAAAGGGGGCCCCCTCGAGCTCCTACAATGAGCAGTTCTTC.

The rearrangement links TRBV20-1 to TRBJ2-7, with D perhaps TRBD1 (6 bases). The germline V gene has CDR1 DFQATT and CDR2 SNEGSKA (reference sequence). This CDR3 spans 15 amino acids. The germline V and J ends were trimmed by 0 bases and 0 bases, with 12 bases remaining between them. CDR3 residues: CSARDRGRSSYEQYF. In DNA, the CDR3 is TGCAGTGCTAGAGACAGGGGTCGAAGCTCCTACGAGCAGTACTTC.

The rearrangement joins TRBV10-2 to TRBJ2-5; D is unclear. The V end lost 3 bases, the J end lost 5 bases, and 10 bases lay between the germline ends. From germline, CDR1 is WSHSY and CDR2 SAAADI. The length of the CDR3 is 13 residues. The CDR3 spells CASSDRLVETQYF. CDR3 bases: TGCGCCAGCAGTGATAGGCTAGTCGAGACCCAGTACTTC.

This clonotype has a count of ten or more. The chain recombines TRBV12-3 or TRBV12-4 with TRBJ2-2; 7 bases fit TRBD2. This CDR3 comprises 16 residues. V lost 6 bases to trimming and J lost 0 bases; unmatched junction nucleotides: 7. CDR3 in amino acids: CASSRHAGANTGELFF. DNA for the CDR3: TGTGCCAGCAGCCGACACGCGGGGGCGAACACCGGGGAGCTGTTTTTT.

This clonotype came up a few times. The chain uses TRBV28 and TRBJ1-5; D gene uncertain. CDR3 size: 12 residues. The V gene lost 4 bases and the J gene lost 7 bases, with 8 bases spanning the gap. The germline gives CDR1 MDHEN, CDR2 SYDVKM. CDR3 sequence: CASSSPTQPQHF. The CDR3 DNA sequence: TGTGCCAGCAGTTCCCCGACGCAGCCCCAGCATTTT. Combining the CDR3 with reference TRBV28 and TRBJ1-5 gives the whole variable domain DVKVTQSSRYLVKRTGEKVFLECVQDMDHENMFWYRQDPGLGLRLIYFSYDVKMKEKGDIPEGYSVSREKKERFSLILESASTNQTSMYLCASSSPTQPQHFGDGTRLSIL.

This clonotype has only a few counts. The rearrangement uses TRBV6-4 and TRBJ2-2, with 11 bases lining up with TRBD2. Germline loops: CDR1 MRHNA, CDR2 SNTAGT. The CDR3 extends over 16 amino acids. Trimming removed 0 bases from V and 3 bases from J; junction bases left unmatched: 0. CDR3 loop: CASSDSSGRDTGELFF. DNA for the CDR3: TGTGCCAGCAGTGACTCTAGCGGGAGGGACACCGGGGAGCTGTTTTTT.

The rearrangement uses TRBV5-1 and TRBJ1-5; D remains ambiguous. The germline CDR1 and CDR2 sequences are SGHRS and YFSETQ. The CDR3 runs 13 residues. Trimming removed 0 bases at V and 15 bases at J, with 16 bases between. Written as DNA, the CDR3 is TGCGCCAGCAGCTTGGAGGAGGGCGGTGTTCGGCATTTT. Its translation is CASSLEEGGVRHF. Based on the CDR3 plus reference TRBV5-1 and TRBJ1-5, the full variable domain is KAGVTQTPRYLIKTRGQQVTLSCSPISGHRSVSWYQQTPGQGLQFLFEYFSETQRNKGNFPGRFSGRQFSNSRSEMNVSTLELGDSALYLCASSLEEGGVRHFGDGTRLSIL.

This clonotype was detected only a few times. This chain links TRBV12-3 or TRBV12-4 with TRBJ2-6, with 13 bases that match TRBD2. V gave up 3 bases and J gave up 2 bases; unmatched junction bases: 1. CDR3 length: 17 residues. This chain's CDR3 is CASSLGLAGPGANVLTF. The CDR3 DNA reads TGTGCCAGCAGTTTGGGACTAGCGGGACCTGGGGCCAACGTCCTGACTTTC.

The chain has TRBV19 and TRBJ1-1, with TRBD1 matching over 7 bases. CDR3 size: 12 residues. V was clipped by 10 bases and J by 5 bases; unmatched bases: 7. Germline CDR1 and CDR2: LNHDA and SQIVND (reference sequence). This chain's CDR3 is CATRTGRTEAFF. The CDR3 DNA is TGTGCCACCAGGACAGGTCGGACTGAAGCTTTCTTT.

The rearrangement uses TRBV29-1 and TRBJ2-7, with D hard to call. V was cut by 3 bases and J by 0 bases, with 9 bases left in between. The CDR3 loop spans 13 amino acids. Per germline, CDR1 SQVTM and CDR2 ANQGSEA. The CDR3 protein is CSVEDAHSYEQYV. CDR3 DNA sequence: TGCAGCGTTGAGGACGCCCACTCCTACGAGCAGTACGTC.

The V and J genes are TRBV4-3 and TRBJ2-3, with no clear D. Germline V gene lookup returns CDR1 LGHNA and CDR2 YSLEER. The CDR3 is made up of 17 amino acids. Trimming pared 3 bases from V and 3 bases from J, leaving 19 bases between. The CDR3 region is CASSHGGSGDWTDTQYF. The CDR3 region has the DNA TGCGCCAGCAGCCACGGTGGGTCAGGTGATTGGACAGATACGCAGTATTTT.

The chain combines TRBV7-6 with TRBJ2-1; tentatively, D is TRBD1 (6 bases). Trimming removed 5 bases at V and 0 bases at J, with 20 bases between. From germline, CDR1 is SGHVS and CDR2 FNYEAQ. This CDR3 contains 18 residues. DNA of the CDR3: TGTGCCAGCAGCCCAGTGGGGGCTGTGGGGTCCTCCTACAATGAGCAGTTCTTC. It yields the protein CASSPVGAVGSSYNEQFF.

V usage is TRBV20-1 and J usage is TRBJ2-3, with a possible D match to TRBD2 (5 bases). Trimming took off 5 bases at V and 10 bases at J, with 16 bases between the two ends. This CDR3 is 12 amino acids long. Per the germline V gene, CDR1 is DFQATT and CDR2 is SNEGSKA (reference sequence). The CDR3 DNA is TGCAGTGCTGGTCCTCCCCCCGGGGCGCAGTATTTT. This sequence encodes CSAGPPPGAQYF.

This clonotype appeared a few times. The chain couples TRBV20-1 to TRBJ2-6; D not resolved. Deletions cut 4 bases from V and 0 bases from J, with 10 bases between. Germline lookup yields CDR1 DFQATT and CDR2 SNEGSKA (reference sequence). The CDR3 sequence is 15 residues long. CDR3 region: CSATPAGSGANVLTF. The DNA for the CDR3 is TGCAGTGCTACTCCGGCCGGCTCTGGGGCCAACGTCCTGACTTTC.

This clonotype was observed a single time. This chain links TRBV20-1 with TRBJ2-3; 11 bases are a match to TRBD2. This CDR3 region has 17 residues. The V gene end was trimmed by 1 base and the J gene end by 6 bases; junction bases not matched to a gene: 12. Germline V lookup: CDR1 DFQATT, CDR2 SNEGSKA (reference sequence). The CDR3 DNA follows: TGCAGTGCTAGAGCCGAAGACCTAGCGGGGGGCGGGGATACGCAGTATTTT. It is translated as CSARAEDLAGGGDTQYF.

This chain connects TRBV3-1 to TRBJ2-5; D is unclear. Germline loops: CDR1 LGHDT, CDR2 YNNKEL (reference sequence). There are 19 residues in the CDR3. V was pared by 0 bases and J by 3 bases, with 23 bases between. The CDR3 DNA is TGTGCCAGCAGCCAAGACCCCCCGGTCTCCGGCTCGTCCAAAGAGACCCAGTACTTC. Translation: CASSQDPPVSGSSKETQYF.